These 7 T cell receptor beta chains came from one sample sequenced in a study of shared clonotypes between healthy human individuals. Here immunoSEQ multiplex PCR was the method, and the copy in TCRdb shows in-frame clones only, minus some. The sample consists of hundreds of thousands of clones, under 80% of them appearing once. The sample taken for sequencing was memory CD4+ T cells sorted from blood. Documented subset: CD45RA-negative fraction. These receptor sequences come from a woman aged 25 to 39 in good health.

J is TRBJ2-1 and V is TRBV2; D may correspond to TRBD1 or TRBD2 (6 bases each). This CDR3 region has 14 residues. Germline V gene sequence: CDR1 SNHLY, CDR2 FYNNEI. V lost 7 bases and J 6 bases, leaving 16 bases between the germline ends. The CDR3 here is CASNRGEMTNEQFF. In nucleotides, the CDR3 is TGTGCCAGCAATAGGGGGGAGATGACCAATGAGCAGTTCTTC.

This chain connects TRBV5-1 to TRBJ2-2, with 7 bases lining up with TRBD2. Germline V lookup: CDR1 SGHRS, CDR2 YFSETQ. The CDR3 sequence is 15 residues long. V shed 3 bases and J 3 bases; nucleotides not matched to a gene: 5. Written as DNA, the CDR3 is TGCGCCAGCAGCTCAACTAGCGTTGACACCGGGGAGCTGTTTTTT. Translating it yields CASSSTSVDTGELFF.

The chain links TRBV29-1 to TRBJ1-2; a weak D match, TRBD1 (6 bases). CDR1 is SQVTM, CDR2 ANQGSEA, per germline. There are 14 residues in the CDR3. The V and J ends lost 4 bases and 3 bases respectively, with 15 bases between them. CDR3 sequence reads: CSVGPEGHYYGYTF. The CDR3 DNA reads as TGCAGCGTTGGACCCGAGGGACACTACTATGGCTACACCTTC.

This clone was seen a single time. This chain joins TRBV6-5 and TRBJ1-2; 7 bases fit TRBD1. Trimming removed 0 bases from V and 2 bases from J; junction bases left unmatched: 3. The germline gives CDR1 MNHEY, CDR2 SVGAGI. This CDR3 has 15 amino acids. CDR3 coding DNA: TGTGCCAGCAGTTACTCTGCAGGGGGGAACTATGGCTACACCTTC. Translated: CASSYSAGGNYGYTF.

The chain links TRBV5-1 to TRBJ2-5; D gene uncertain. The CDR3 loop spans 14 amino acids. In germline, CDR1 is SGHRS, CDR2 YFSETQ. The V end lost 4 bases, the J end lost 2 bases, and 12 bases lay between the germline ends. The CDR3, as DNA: TGCGCCAGCAGCCCCCAAAGGGCTCAAGAGACCCAGTACTTC. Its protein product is CASSPQRAQETQYF.

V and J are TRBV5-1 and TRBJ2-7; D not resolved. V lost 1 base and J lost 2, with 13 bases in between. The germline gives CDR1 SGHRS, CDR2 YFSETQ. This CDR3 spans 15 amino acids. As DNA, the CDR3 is TGCGCCAGCAGCTTGAATTTTGGTCAGCCCTACGAGCAGTACTTC. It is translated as CASSLNFGQPYEQYF.

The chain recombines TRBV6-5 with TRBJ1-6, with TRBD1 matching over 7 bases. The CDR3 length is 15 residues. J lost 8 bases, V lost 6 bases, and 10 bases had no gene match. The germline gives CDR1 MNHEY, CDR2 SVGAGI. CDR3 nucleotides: TGTGCCAGCAGCCAGACAGGGACGGAGGATTCACCCCTCCACTTT. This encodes CASSQTGTEDSPLHF.